This record covers a single TCR delta chain. At the DNA level, this CDR3 is encoded by other sequences in the same sample as well. This CDR3 is 18 amino acids long. Germline V gives CDR1 TVYSNPD, CDR2 GDNSRS (reference sequence). TCRdb re-identified clones in the multiplex PCR reads via CATT. The table has some 50,000 delta-chain clones, less than 2% seen once; the top ten hold 8.6%. The source of the sample is a study of γδ T cells in repeated Plasmodium falciparum infection. Overall study: Malian children with intense seasonal malaria exposure were compared with matched Australian children.

Vgamma9/Vdelta2+ and Vdelta2-negative gammadelta T cells were flow-sorted from PBMC for bulk sequencing. Sequenced sample: gamma-delta T cells from blood. The sequence came from a pool of human donors (malaria-infected and uninfected, not separated). The V gene is TRDV3; the J gene was not called; no check of the table's D call, TRDD3, against the DNA was made. CDR3 sequence: CAFGPWLGDVFCGDKLIF. As DNA, the CDR3 is TGTGCCTTTGGCCCTTGGCTGGGGGACGTTTTTTGCGGCGATAAACTCATCTTC.